Sequencing of this T cell receptor beta chain was carried out in a study of blood T cells in healthy people across ages. For the second PCR, which ran for 7 to 11 cycles, a sample-barcoded 5' primer and a J-beta primer mix were used. Each TCR beta cDNA got a 12-nucleotide random molecular identifier. Each CDR3 protein is one row after TCRdb ran MiXCR on the 5' RACE reads. The sample contains over 1,500,000 distinct CDR3 sequences, about 50% of which appear only once. The sample consisted of blood. The receptor's source is a woman in her forties in good health.

For the CDR3, the DNA is TGTGCCAGCAGTCGGCGGGACAGGGGAATCGGCGAGCAGTACTTC. This encodes CASSRRDRGIGEQYF. This chain joins TRBV27 and TRBJ2-7, with 10 bases lining up with TRBD1. Germline V CDR1 and CDR2: MNHEY, SMNVEV (reference sequence). This CDR3 has 15 amino acids. The V gene end was trimmed by 5 bases and the J gene end by 6 bases; junction bases not matched to a gene: 10.